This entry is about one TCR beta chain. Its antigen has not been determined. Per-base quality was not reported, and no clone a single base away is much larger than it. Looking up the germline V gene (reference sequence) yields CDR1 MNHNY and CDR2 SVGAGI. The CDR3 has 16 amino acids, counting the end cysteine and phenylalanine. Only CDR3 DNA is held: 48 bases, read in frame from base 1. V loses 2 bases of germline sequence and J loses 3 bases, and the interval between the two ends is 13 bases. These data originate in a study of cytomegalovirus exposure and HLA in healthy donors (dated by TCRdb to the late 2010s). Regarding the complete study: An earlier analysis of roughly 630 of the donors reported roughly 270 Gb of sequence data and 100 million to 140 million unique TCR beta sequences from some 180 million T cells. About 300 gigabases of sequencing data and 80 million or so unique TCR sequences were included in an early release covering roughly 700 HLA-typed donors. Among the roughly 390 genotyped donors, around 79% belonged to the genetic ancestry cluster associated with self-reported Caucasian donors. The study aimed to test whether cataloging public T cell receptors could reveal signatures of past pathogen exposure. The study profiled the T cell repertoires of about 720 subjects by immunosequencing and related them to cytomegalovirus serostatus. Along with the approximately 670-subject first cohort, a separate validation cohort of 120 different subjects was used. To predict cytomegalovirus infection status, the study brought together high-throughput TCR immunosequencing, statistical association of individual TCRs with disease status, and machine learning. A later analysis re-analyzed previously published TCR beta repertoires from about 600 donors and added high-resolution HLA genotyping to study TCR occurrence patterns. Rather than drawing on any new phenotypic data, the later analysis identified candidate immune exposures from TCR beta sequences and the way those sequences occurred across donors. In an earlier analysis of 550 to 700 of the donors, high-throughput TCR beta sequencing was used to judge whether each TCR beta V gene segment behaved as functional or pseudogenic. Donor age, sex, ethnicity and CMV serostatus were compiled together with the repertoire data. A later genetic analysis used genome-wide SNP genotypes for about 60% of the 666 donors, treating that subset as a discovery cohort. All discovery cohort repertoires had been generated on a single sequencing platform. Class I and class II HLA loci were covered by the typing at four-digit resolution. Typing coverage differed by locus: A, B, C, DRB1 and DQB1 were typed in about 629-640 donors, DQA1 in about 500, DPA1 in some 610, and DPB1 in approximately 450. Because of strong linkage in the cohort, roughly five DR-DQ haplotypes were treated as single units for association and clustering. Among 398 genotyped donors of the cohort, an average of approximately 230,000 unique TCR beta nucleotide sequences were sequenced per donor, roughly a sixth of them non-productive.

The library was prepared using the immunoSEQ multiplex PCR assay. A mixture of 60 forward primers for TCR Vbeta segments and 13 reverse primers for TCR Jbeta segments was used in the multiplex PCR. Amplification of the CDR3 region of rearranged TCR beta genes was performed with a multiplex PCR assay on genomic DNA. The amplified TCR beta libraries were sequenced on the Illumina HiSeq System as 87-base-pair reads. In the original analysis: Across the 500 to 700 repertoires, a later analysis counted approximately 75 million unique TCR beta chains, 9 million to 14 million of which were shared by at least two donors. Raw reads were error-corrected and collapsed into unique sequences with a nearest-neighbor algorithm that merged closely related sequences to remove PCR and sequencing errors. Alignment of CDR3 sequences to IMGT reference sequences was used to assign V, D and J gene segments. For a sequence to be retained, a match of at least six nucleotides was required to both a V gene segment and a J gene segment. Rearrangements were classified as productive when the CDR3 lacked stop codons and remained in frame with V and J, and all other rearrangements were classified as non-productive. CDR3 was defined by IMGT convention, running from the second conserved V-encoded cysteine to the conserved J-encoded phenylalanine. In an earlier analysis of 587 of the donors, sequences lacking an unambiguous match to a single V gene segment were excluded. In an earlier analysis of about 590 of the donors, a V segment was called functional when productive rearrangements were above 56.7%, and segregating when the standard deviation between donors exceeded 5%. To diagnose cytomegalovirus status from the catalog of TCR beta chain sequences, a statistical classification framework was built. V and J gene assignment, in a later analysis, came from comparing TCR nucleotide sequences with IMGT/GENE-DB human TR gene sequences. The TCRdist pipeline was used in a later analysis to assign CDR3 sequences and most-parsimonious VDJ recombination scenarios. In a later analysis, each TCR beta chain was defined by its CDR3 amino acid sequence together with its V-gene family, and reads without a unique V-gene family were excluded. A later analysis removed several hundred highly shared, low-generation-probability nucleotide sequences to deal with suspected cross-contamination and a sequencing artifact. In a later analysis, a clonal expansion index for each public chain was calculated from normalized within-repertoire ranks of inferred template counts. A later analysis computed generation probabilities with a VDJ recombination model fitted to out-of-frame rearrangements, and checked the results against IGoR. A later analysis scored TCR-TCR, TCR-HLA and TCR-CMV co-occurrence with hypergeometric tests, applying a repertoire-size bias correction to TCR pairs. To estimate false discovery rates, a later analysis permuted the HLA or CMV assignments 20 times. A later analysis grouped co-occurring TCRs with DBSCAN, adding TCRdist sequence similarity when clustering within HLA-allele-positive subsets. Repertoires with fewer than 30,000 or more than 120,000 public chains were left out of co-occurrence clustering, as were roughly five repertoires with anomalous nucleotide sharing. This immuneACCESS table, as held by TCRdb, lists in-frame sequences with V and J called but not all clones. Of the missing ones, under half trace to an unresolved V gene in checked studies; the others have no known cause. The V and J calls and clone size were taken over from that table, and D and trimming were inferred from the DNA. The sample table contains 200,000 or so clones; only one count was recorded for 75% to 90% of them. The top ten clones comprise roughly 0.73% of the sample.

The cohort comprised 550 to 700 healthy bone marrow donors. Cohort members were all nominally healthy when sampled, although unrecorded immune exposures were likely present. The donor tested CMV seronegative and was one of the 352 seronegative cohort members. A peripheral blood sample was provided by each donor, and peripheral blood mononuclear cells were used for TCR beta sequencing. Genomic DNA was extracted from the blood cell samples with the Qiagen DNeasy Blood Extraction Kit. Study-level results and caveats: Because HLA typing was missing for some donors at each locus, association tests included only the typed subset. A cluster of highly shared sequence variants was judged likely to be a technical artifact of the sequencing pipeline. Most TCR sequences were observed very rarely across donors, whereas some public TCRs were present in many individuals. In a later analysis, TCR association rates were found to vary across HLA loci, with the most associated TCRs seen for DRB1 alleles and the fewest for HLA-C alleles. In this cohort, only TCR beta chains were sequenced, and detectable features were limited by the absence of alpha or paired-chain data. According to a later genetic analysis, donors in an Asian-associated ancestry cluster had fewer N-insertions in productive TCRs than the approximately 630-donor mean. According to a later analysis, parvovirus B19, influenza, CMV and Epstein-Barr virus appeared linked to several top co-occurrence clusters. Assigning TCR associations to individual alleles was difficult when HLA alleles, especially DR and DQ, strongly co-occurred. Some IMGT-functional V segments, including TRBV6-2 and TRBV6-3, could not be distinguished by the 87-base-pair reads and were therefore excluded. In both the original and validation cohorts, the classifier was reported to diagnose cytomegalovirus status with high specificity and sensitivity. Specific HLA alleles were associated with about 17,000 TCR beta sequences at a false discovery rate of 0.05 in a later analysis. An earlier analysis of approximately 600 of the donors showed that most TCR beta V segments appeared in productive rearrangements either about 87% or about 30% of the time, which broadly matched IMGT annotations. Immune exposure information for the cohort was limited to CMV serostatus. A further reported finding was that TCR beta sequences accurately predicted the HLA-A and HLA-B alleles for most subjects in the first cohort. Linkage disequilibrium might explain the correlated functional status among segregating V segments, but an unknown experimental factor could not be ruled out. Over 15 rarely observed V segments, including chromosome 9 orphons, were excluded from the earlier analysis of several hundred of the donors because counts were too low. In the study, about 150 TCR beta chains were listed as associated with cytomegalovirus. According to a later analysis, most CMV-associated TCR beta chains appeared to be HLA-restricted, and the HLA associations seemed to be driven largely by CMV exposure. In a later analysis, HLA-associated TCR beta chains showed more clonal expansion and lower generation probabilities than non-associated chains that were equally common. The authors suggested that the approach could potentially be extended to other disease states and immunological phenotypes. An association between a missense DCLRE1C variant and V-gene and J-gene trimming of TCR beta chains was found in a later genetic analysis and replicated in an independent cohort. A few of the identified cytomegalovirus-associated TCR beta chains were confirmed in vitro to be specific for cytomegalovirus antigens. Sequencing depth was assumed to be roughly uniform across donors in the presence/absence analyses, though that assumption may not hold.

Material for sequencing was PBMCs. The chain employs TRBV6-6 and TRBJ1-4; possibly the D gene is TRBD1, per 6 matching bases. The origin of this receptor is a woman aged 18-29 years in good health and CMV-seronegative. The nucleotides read TGTGCCAGCAGTTACCTACAGGGCGTAGCTAATGAAAAACTGTTTTTT. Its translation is CASSYLQGVANEKLFF.